The 26 T cell receptor beta chains presented below share a single source sample, sequenced in a study of blood T cell repertoires in COVID-19. Method: immunoSEQ multiplex PCR; TCRdb's copy keeps in-frame clones and lacks some. The sample lists 100,000 or so clones, over 75% occurring once. Input material: peripheral blood. These receptors were collected from a man aged 50-59 years with acute or convalescent COVID-19.

This chain joins TRBV28 and TRBJ2-5; tentative D call: TRBD2 (6 bases). Trimming left V 3 bases short and J 5 bases short, with 13 bases between. This CDR3 contains 14 residues. Per germline, CDR1 MDHEN and CDR2 SYDVKM. The CDR3 is CASSLIGAGETQYF. Here the CDR3 DNA reads TGTGCCAGCAGTTTGATAGGGGCGGGGGAGACCCAGTACTTC.

The V call is TRBV14, the J call TRBJ2-2; D is unclear. The length of the CDR3 is 14 residues. Trimming pared 2 bases from V and 1 base from J, leaving 5 bases between. Germline CDR1 reads SGHDN; CDR2 reads FVKESK. The CDR3 loop is CASSQNGNTGELFF. The CDR3 region has the DNA TGTGCCAGCAGCCAAAACGGGAACACCGGGGAGCTGTTTTTT.

The rearrangement uses TRBV3-1 (or the pseudogene TRBV3-2) and TRBJ2-5; 7 bases map to TRBD2. The trim removed 5 bases at V and 4 bases at J, leaving 10 bases unmatched. Germline V lookup: CDR1 LGHDT, CDR2 YNNKEL (reference sequence). The length of the CDR3 is 15 residues. The CDR3 DNA sequence: TGTGCCAGCAGCGTACGAAGCGGGGTCGGAGAGACCCAGTACTTC. Protein product: CASSVRSGVGETQYF.

This clone was seen a single time. V gene TRBV5-1 combines with J gene TRBJ2-5, with TRBD1 identical over 7 bases. The junction had 6 bases not matched to a gene; V was cut back by 0 bases and J by 4 bases. CDR3 size: 15 residues. CDR1 and CDR2 (germline): SGHRS, YFSETQ. The CDR3 DNA reads TGCGCCAGCAGCTTGGGGGACAGTAGTTCAGAGACCCAGTACTTC. The encoded protein is CASSLGDSSSETQYF.

The chain uses TRBV18 and TRBJ1-1, with 8 nucleotides matching TRBD1. Germline CDR1 is KGHSH and CDR2 is LQKENI. J lost 3 bases, V lost 8 bases, and 2 bases had no gene match. CDR3 length: 12 residues. CDR3 in DNA: TGTGCCAGCACGGACAGGGACACTGAAGCTTTCTTT. Its protein product is CASTDRDTEAFF.

CDR3 loop: CASSSRQGSFYGYTF. The CDR3 nucleotides are TGCGCCAGCAGCTCAAGGCAGGGATCCTTCTATGGCTACACCTTC. The genes are TRBV5-1 and TRBJ1-2; D might be TRBD1 (5 bases). Trimming took 3 bases from V and 4 from J, leaving 16 bases between them. This CDR3 spans 15 amino acids. Germline V gene lookup returns CDR1 SGHRS and CDR2 YFSETQ.

This chain joins TRBV5-1 and TRBJ2-5, with 13 bases aligning to TRBD2. The CDR3 consists of 16 residues. Trimming removed 4 bases from V and 1 base from J; junction bases left unmatched: 4. Germline loops: CDR1 SGHRS, CDR2 YFSETQ. CDR3 DNA: TGCGCCAGCAGCGTTCGACTAGCGGGGGGCCAAGAGACCCAGTACTTC. Translated: CASSVRLAGGQETQYF.

The chain recombines TRBV11-3 with TRBJ2-7; 9 nucleotides line up with TRBD2. V shed 5 bases, J shed 1 base, and the junction held 6 bases outside the gene matches. CDR1 is SGHNT and CDR2 is YENEEA in the germline V gene. The CDR3 spans 15 residues. Here the CDR3 reads CASSQNSGRSYEQYF. CDR3 DNA: TGTGCCAGCAGCCAAAATAGCGGGAGATCCTACGAGCAGTACTTC.

The chain is built from TRBV7-3 and TRBJ2-2; 9 nucleotides agree with TRBD2. The CDR3 length is 15 residues. J gave up 5 bases and V 6 bases, and 7 bases lay outside the gene matches. CDR1 and CDR2 (germline): SGHTA, FQGTGA. The chain's CDR3 is CASSSGTSKTGELFF. As DNA, the CDR3 is TGTGCCAGCAGTTCCGGGACTAGCAAAACCGGGGAGCTGTTTTTT. The full variable domain, its missing parts supplied by reference TRBV7-3 and TRBJ2-2, is GAGVSQTPSNKVTEKGKYVELRCDPISGHTALYWYRQSLGQGPEFLIYFQGTGAADDSGLPNDRFFAVRPEGSVSTLKIQRTERGDSAVYLCASSSGTSKTGELFFGEGSRLTVL.

This sequence joins TRBV21-1 and TRBJ2-7; TRBD2, the table's D call, was not compared with the DNA. TRBV21-1 is annotated as a pseudogene. This CDR3 contains 16 residues. In nucleotides, the CDR3 is TGTGCCAGCAGCCAAAGGCCGACTAGCGGGAACTACGAGCAGTACTTC. Protein: CASSQRPTSGNYEQYF.

The chain uses TRBV20-1 and TRBJ1-1; no clear D gene. The V end lost 7 bases, the J end lost 8 bases, and 14 bases lay between the germline ends. CDR3 size: 11 residues. Germline V gives CDR1 DFQATT, CDR2 SNEGSKA (reference sequence). The CDR3 DNA follows: TGCAGTGTGGTGAGACGGGTAGAAGCTTTCTTT. Translation gives CSVVRRVEAFF.

This chain uses TRBV6-5 with TRBJ2-7; 12 nucleotides line up with TRBD2. CDR3 length: 14 residues. Germline values: CDR1 MNHEY, CDR2 SVGAGI. V gave up 8 bases and J gave up 5 bases; unmatched junction bases: 7. Here the CDR3 reads CASSRTSGTHEQYF. CDR3 bases: TGTGCCAGCTCCCGGACTAGCGGGACCCACGAGCAGTACTTC.

The gene calls are TRBV11-1 and TRBJ1-4; D possibly corresponds to TRBD1 (5 bases). The germline V gene encodes CDR1 SGHAT and CDR2 FQDESV (reference sequence). There are 14 residues in the CDR3. The V end was cut by 5 bases, the J end by 8 bases, with 15 bases between. This CDR3 is CASSLYQGNEKLFF. CDR3 nucleotides: TGTGCCAGCAGCCTTTACCAGGGAAACGAAAAACTGTTTTTT.

This sequence joins TRBV4-1 and TRBJ1-1; TRBD1 aligns across 9 bases. Germline V gene data show CDR1 as MGHRA and CDR2 as YSYEKL. The V gene end was trimmed by 4 bases and the J gene end by 5 bases; junction bases not matched to a gene: 11. The CDR3 runs to 16 residues. The CDR3 region is CASSRWTGVVGTEAFF. The CDR3 nucleotides read TGCGCCAGCAGCCGATGGACAGGGGTGGTTGGGACTGAAGCTTTCTTT.

The chain couples TRBV13 to TRBJ2-7; the match to TRBD2 covers 9 bases. This CDR3 is 15 amino acids long. The germline V gene encodes CDR1 PRHDT and CDR2 FYEKMQ (reference sequence). Trimming cost V 5 bases and J 0 bases; bases outside gene matches: 5. CDR3: CASSPTSGSSYEQYF. DNA of the CDR3: TGTGCCAGCAGCCCGACTAGCGGAAGCTCCTACGAGCAGTACTTC.

The chain carries TRBV7-3 and TRBJ2-1, with TRBD2 matching 7 bases. This CDR3 comprises 16 residues. With 5 bases clipped from V and 4 bases from J, the junction kept 11 bases outside the gene matches. Germline V gene sequence: CDR1 SGHTA, CDR2 FQGTGA. In DNA, the CDR3 is TGTGCCAGCAGCGTGGCGGGGGTCCCCTTTTACAATGAGCAGTTCTTC. Translating gives CASSVAGVPFYNEQFF.

The rearrangement links TRBV5-1 to TRBJ1-4; 7 bases are a match to TRBD1. Germline lookup yields CDR1 SGHRS and CDR2 YFSETQ. V lost 0 bases, J lost 6 bases, and 2 bases stayed unmatched. The CDR3 sequence is 14 residues long. The CDR3 DNA follows: TGCGCCAGCAGCTTGGGAGGGGGCGATGAAAAACTGTTTTTT. This codes for CASSLGGGDEKLFF.

This chain links TRBV6-4 with TRBJ1-6; TRBD1 aligns across 8 bases. After removal of 9 bases from V and 7 bases from J, the junction contained 20 bases not matched to a gene. Per the germline V gene, CDR1 is MRHNA and CDR2 is SNTAGT. The CDR3 loop spans 18 amino acids. This CDR3 is CASPTGTGHPTENSPLHF. The CDR3 nucleotides are TGTGCCAGTCCTACCGGGACAGGACATCCCACGGAAAATTCACCCCTCCACTTT.

J is TRBJ2-2 and V is TRBV28; 11 positions agree with TRBD2. Germline lookup yields CDR1 MDHEN and CDR2 SYDVKM. This CDR3 has 16 amino acids. J gave up 10 bases and V 2 bases, and 9 bases lay outside the gene matches. In DNA form, the CDR3 reads TGTGCCAGCAGTTTAATAACTAGCGGGAGCAGCAAGGAGCTGTTTTTT. Protein product: CASSLITSGSSKELFF.

J is TRBJ1-5 and V is TRBV6-5; no definite D call. Germline assignment: CDR1 MNHEY and CDR2 SVGAGI. The CDR3 length is 13 residues. V lost 2 bases and J 5 bases, leaving 7 bases between the germline ends. The CDR3 nucleotides are TGTGCCAGCAGTTACGGCCAGGATCAGCCCCAGCATTTT. This encodes CASSYGQDQPQHF.

This clone was recorded only once. V is TRBV19 and J is TRBJ2-7; 9 nucleotides line up with TRBD1. The CDR3 has 14 residues. Germline-derived CDR1 and CDR2 are LNHDA and SQIVND (reference sequence). J lost 1 base, V lost 6 bases, and 4 bases had no gene match. The CDR3 DNA reads TGTGCCAGTAGGGGAGACAGGGGGTCCTACGAGCAGTACTTC. Translation gives CASRGDRGSYEQYF.

Written as DNA, the CDR3 is TGTGCCAGCAGCCAAGAAGGTGGCAGGGTGGCCCTCCACTTT. Translation: CASSQEGGRVALHF. The chain links TRBV3-1 (or the pseudogene TRBV3-2) to TRBJ1-6; the D gene is possibly TRBD1 (5 bases). The CDR3 is 14 amino acids. Germline CDR1 reads LGHDT; CDR2 reads YNNKEL (reference sequence). Trimming stripped 0 bases from V and 14 bases from J, with 14 bases between.

The genes are TRBV4-2 and TRBJ1-2; D call uncertain. The germline gives CDR1 LGHNA, CDR2 YNFKEQ. V lost 1 base, J lost 4 bases, and 7 bases lay in between. The CDR3 covers 13 residues. CDR3 bases: TGTGCCAGCAGCCAAGTTGAGGGCTATGGCTACACCTTC. This gives the protein CASSQVEGYGYTF.

The CDR3 coding sequence is TGTGCCAGCAGCTTCACTAGCGGGAGATACAATGAGCAGTTCTTC. As protein: CASSFTSGRYNEQFF. The genes are TRBV5-4 and TRBJ2-1; TRBD2 matches at 11 bases. The CDR3 is made up of 15 amino acids. V was clipped by 2 bases and J by 4 bases; unmatched bases: 2. The V gene's germline CDR1 is SGHNT and CDR2 YYREEE (reference sequence).

The genes are TRBV6-1 and TRBJ2-7; weak D call: TRBD1 (6 bases). With 1 base removed from V and 2 bases from J, the gap between germline ends came to 12 bases. Germline V gives CDR1 MNHNS, CDR2 SASEGT. This CDR3 has 15 residues. The CDR3 is CASSEGAGATYEQYF. DNA for the CDR3: TGTGCCAGCAGTGAAGGGGCAGGGGCTACCTACGAGCAGTACTTC.

The DNA of the CDR3 is TGTGCCACCAGTGATCCGACAGTCCACGAGCAGTACTTC. This translates into CATSDPTVHEQYF. The chain has TRBV24-1 and TRBJ2-7; D possibly corresponds to TRBD1 (5 bases). The CDR3 is 13 residues long. CDR1 is KGHDR, CDR2 SFDVKD, per germline. V was pared by 3 bases and J by 5 bases, with 10 bases between.